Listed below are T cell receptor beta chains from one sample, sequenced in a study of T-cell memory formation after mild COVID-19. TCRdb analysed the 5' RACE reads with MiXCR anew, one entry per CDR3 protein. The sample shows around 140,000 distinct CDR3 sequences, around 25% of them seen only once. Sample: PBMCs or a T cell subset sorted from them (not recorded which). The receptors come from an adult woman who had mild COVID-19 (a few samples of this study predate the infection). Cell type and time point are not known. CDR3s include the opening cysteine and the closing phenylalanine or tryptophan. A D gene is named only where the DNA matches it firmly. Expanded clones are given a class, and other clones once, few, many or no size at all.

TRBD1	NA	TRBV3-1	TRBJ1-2	CASSQGSTGGEGYTF	TGTGCCAGCAGCCAAGGCTCCACAGGGGGCGAAGGCTACACCTTC
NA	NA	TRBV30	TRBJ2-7	CASRLRSRGVRSISYEQYF	TGTGCTTCCCGATTAAGATCGCGGGGAGTCAGGTCAATCTCCTACGAGCAGTACTTC
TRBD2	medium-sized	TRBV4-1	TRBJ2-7	CASSHPGLAGGPLSYEQYF	TGCGCCAGCAGCCACCCGGGACTAGCGGGGGGGCCCCTCTCGTACGAGCAGTACTTC
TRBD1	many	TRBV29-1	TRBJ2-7	CSATGQPSEQYF	TGCAGCGCGACGGGACAGCCATCCGAGCAGTACTTC
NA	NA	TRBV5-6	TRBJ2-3	CASSRSGHLTDTQYF	TGTGCCAGCAGCCGTTCGGGACACCTCACAGATACGCAGTATTTT
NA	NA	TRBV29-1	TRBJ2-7	CSAEVTGTGPYEQYF	TGCAGCGCAGAAGTTACCGGGACTGGGCCCTACGAGCAGTACTTC
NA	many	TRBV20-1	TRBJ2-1	CSARDPSTYNEQFF	TGCAGTGCTAGAGATCCCAGTACCTACAATGAGCAGTTCTTC
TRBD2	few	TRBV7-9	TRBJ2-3	CASGGSGRTDTQYF	TGTGCCAGCGGGGGTAGCGGGAGGACAGATACGCAGTATTTT
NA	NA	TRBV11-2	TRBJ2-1	CASSESGQSANEQFF	TGTGCCAGCAGCGAGTCCGGGCAAAGCGCCAATGAGCAGTTCTTC
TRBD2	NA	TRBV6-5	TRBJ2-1	CASRGEGLYNEQFF	TGTGCCAGCCGCGGGGAGGGGCTCTACAATGAGCAGTTCTTC
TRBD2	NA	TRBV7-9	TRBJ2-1	CASSDTSGNSYNEQFF	TGTGCCAGCAGCGATACTAGCGGCAATTCCTACAATGAGCAGTTCTTC
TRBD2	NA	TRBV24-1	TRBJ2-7	CATRGREGYEQYF	TGTGCCACTCGAGGGCGGGAGGGCTACGAGCAGTACTTC
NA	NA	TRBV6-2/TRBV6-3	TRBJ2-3	CASSWGVGGTDTQYF	TGTGCCAGCAGTTGGGGGGTCGGAGGCACAGATACGCAGTATTTT
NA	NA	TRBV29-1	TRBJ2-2	CSVASGGPTGELFF	TGCAGCGTTGCCTCGGGGGGCCCCACCGGGGAGCTGTTTTTT
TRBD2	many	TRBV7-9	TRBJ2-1	CASSLVLAGGSGEQFF	TGTGCCAGCAGCTTAGTACTAGCGGGAGGGTCCGGTGAGCAGTTCTTC
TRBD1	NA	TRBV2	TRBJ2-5	CASRARDRYQETQYF	TGTGCCAGCAGAGCCCGGGACAGATACCAAGAGACCCAGTACTTC
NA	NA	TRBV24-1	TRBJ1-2	CATSPKPGTLWNYGYTF	TGTGCCACCTCTCCTAAACCGGGGACACTGTGGAACTATGGCTACACCTTC
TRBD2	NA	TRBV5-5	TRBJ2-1	CASSLYGRARRSYNEQFF	TGTGCCAGCAGCTTGTACGGGAGGGCCAGGCGCTCCTACAATGAGCAGTTCTTC
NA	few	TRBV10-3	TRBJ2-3	CATRSTAIRDTQYF	TGTGCCACGCGTAGTACTGCCATAAGAGATACGCAGTATTTT
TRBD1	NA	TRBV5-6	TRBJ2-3	CASSLAPGQDNTDTQYF	TGTGCCAGCAGCTTGGCCCCGGGACAGGACAACACAGATACGCAGTATTTT
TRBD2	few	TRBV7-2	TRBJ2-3	CASSSGLAGVTDTQYF	TGTGCCAGCAGCTCCGGACTAGCGGGAGTCACAGATACGCAGTATTTT
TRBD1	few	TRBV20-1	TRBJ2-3	CSATPGTGYEDTQYF	TGCAGTGCTACCCCCGGGACAGGGTATGAAGATACGCAGTATTTT
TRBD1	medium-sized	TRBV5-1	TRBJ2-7	CASSPTTGGEEQYF	TGCGCCAGCAGCCCCACGACAGGGGGCGAGGAGCAGTACTTC
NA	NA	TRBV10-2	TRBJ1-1	CASQPDPRGTEAFF	TGCGCCAGTCAACCTGACCCCAGGGGTACTGAAGCTTTCTTT
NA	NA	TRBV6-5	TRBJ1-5	CASSATDDSNQPQHF	TGTGCCAGCAGCGCGACGGACGATAGCAATCAGCCCCAGCATTTT
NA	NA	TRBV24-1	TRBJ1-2	CATSDGAAFYGYTF	TGTGCCACCAGTGATGGGGCGGCCTTCTATGGCTACACCTTC
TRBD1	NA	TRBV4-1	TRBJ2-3	CASSQTGVPSTDTQYF	TGCGCCAGCAGCCAGACAGGGGTCCCAAGCACAGATACGCAGTATTTT
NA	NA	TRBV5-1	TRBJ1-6	CASSLVGNSPLHF	TGCGCCAGCAGCTTGGTTGGGAATTCACCCCTCCACTTT
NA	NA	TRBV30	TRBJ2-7	CAWSIVPYEQYF	TGTGCCTGGAGTATAGTTCCCTACGAGCAGTACTTC
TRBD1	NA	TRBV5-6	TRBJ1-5	CASNAGGGNQPQHF	TGTGCCAGCAACGCAGGGGGTGGCAATCAGCCCCAGCATTTT
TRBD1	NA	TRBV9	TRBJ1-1	CASSDTGGSSAFF	TGTGCCAGCAGCGACACAGGGGGCTCGTCGGCTTTCTTT
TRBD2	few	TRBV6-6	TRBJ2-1	CALGLALNEQFF	TGTGCCTTGGGACTAGCTCTCAATGAGCAGTTCTTC
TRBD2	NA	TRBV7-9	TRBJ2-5	CASSSGGSKYF	TGTGCCAGCAGCTCGGGGGGATCGAAGTACTTC
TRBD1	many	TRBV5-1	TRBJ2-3	CASSLGGQGTDTQYF	TGCGCCAGCAGCTTGGGGGGACAGGGTACAGATACGCAGTATTTT
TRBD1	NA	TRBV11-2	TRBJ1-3	CASSPGTGVATIYF	TGTGCCAGCAGCCCAGGGACAGGGGTTGCCACCATATATTTT
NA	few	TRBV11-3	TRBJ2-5	CASSFPQGIQETQYF	TGTGCCAGCAGCTTCCCTCAGGGTATTCAAGAGACCCAGTACTTC
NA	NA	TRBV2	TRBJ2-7	CASSEGGPSSYEQYF	TGTGCCAGCAGTGAAGGGGGACCGAGCTCCTACGAGCAGTACTTC
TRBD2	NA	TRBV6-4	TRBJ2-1	CASATSDNNEQFF	TGTGCCAGCGCGACTAGCGATAACAATGAGCAGTTCTTC
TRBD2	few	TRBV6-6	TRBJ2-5	CASSPMGLAVLGAQYF	TGTGCCAGCAGTCCCATGGGACTAGCGGTTCTCGGGGCCCAGTACTTC
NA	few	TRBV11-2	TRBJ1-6	CASSFGGPNSPLHF	TGTGCCAGCAGCTTTGGGGGACCTAATTCACCCCTCCACTTT
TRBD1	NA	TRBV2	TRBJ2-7	CASPSRQGAGEQYF	TGTGCCAGTCCCAGTAGACAGGGGGCGGGCGAGCAGTACTTC
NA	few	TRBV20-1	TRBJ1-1	CSARDRQRGTNTEAFF	TGCAGTGCTAGAGATAGGCAGAGGGGCACGAACACTGAAGCTTTCTTT
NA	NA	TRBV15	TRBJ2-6	CATSRDPRSSGANVLTF	TGTGCCACCAGCAGAGATCCCCGGAGCTCTGGGGCCAACGTCCTGACTTTC
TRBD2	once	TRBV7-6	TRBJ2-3	CASSPGTSGGLIQLDTQYF	TGTGCCAGCAGCCCAGGGACTAGCGGGGGCCTTATACAACTGGATACGCAGTATTTT
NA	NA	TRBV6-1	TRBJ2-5	CASSDWTVQETQYF	TGTGCCAGCAGTGACTGGACAGTCCAAGAGACCCAGTACTTC
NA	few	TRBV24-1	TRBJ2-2	CATSDFPGPDRELFF	TGTGCCACCAGTGATTTCCCAGGGCCCGACCGGGAGCTGTTTTTT
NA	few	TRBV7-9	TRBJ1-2	CASSLYLPRGRGYGYTF	TGTGCCAGCAGCCTATACTTACCTCGGGGAAGAGGCTATGGCTACACCTTC
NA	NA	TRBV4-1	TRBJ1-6	CASSHWDPGSHSPLHF	TGCGCCAGCAGCCACTGGGACCCGGGCAGTCATTCACCCCTCCACTTT
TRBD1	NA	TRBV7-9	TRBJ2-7	CASSFDRGEQYF	TGTGCCAGCAGCTTCGACAGGGGCGAGCAGTACTTC
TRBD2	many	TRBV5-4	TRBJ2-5	CASSPSSGGYQETQYF	TGTGCCAGCAGCCCCTCTAGCGGGGGGTACCAAGAGACCCAGTACTTC
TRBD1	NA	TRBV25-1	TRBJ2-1	CASGTASSYNEQFF	TGTGCCAGCGGGACAGCAAGCTCCTACAATGAGCAGTTCTTC
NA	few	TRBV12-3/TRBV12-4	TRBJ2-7	CASSFGGESYEQYF	TGTGCCAGCAGTTTTGGGGGTGAATCCTACGAGCAGTACTTC
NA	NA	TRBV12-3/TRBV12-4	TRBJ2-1	CASSAEAVYNEQFF	TGTGCCAGCAGTGCGGAAGCGGTGTACAATGAGCAGTTCTTC
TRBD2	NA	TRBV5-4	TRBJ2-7	CASSQRLADTYEQYF	TGTGCCAGCAGTCAGAGACTAGCTGATACCTACGAGCAGTACTTC